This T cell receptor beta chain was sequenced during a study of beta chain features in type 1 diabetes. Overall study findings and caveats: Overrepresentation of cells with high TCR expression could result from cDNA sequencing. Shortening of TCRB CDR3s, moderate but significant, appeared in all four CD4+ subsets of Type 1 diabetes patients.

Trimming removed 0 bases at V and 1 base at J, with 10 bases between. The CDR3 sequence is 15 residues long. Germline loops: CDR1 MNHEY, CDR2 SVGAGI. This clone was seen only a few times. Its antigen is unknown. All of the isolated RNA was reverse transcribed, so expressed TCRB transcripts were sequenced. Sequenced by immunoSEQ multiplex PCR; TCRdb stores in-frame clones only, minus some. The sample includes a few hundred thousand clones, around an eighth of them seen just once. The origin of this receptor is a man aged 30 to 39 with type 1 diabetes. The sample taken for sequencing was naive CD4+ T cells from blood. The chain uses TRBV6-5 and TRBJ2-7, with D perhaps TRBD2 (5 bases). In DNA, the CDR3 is TGTGCCAGCAGTTACTCGGATTCGGGATCCTACGAGCAGTACTTC. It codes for CASSYSDSGSYEQYF.